The 21 T cell receptor beta chains given below trace back to one sample, sequenced in a study of beta chain features in type 1 diabetes. Every bit of the isolated RNA underwent reverse transcription, so sequencing read expressed TCRB transcripts. Profiling relied on immunoSEQ multiplex PCR, and the TCRdb table lists in-frame clones only, not all of them. The table shows about 410,000 clones, with approximately 14% occurring only once. Sequencing was carried out using naive CD4+ T cells from blood. These receptors were taken from a young man in good health.

This chain joins TRBV19 and TRBJ2-1, with D possibly TRBD2 on 6 matching bases. V shed 3 bases and J shed 2 bases, with 14 bases lying between them. This CDR3 region has 16 residues. Germline V gene data show CDR1 as LNHDA and CDR2 as SQIVND (reference sequence). Here the CDR3 reads CASSIRGEPAYNEQFF. CDR3 bases: TGTGCCAGTAGTATTCGCGGGGAGCCCGCCTACAATGAGCAGTTCTTC.

The CDR3 protein is CASSLPGQGGGYTF. CDR3 DNA sequence: TGTGCCAGCAGCCTACCGGGACAGGGGGGTGGCTACACCTTC. The chain employs TRBV5-4 and TRBJ1-2; TRBD1 aligns across 11 bases. The length of the CDR3 is 14 residues. Germline V CDR1 and CDR2: SGHNT, YYREEE (reference sequence). Germline trimming cut 4 bases from V and 7 bases from J; bases unmatched to any gene: 6.

The rearrangement uses TRBV9 and TRBJ2-5; D is undetermined. The CDR3 is made up of 14 amino acids. Germline V gene sequence: CDR1 SGDLS, CDR2 YYNGEE. Trimming removed 4 bases at V and 7 bases at J, with 17 bases between. CDR3: CASSPRTNSGTQYF. The CDR3 DNA is TGTGCCAGCAGCCCCAGAACTAACTCCGGGACCCAGTACTTC.

V gene TRBV29-1 combines with J gene TRBJ1-4, with 7 nucleotides matching TRBD1. The trim removed 7 bases at V and 8 bases at J, leaving 4 bases unmatched. The CDR3 runs 11 residues. Germline assignment: CDR1 SQVTM and CDR2 ANQGSEA. The CDR3 reads CSAAGGEKLFF. CDR3 bases: TGCAGCGCCGCAGGGGGAGAAAAACTGTTTTTT.

The table lists this clone with a few counts. The rearrangement uses TRBV28 and TRBJ2-1; D gene ambiguous. Germline V gene lookup returns CDR1 MDHEN and CDR2 SYDVKM. The V and J ends lost 0 bases and 5 bases respectively, with 8 bases between them. The CDR3 spans 14 residues. The CDR3 sequence is CASSLWQSHNEQFF. CDR3 bases: TGTGCCAGCAGTTTATGGCAATCTCACAATGAGCAGTTCTTC.

In its sample, this clone was seen a few times. The chain has TRBV29-1 and TRBJ2-2; 7 bases match TRBD1. With 6 bases clipped from V and 2 bases from J, the junction kept 6 bases outside the gene matches. In germline, CDR1 is SQVTM, CDR2 ANQGSEA. This CDR3 is built from 14 residues. CDR3 in amino acids: CSVWDSSNTGELFF. The CDR3 DNA reads TGCAGCGTATGGGACAGTTCAAACACCGGGGAGCTGTTTTTT.

The V gene is TRBV9, the J gene TRBJ2-7; D perhaps matches TRBD2 (6 bases). V dropped 0 bases and J dropped 0 bases, with 7 bases sitting between them. The germline CDR1 and CDR2 sequences are SGDLS and YYNGEE. The CDR3 extends over 14 amino acids. As DNA, the CDR3 is TGTGCCAGCAGCGTAGGGGGGGACTCCTACGAGCAGTACTTC. Its protein product is CASSVGGDSYEQYF.

Only a few counts were recorded for this clone. This chain joins TRBV5-4 and TRBJ1-4; no clear D gene. The CDR3 totals 13 residues. Germline assignment: CDR1 SGHNT and CDR2 YYREEE (reference sequence). Between the trimmed V and J ends, which lost 4 bases and 2 bases, there was a span of 6 bases. Here the CDR3 DNA reads TGTGCCAGCAGCACCACTACTAATGAAAAACTGTTTTTT. It encodes CASSTTTNEKLFF.

This clone came up many times. The chain combines TRBV10-3 with TRBJ2-7, with a weak D call TRBD1 (5 bases). Germline lookup yields CDR1 ENHRY and CDR2 SYGVKD. The CDR3 has 13 amino acids. V was shortened by 4 bases and J by 0 bases, with 7 bases between the two germline ends. The chain's CDR3 is CAISAGSSYEQYV. CDR3 nucleotide sequence: TGTGCCATCAGTGCAGGGTCCTCCTACGAGCAGTACGTC.

The rearrangement links TRBV10-3 to TRBJ2-4, with 12 bases fitting TRBD2. J gave up 0 bases and V 5 bases, and 8 bases lay outside the gene matches. Germline V gene data show CDR1 as ENHRY and CDR2 as SYGVKD. The CDR3 runs 18 residues. CDR3 region: CAISSTSGRPLAKNIQYF. Written as DNA, the CDR3 is TGTGCCATCAGTTCCACTAGCGGGAGGCCCTTAGCCAAAAACATTCAGTACTTC.

This clone was picked up a small number of times. The chain couples TRBV30 to TRBJ1-2; D uncertain. Trimming pared 2 bases from V and 12 bases from J, leaving 19 bases between. CDR1 and CDR2 (germline): GTSNPN, SVGIG (reference sequence). The CDR3 sequence is 13 residues long. In nucleotides, the CDR3 is TGTGCCTGGAGTCACCCGCCCCTTAACAAGGACACCTTC. Translation: CAWSHPPLNKDTF.

For this clone: Other DNA sequences from this sample encode an identical CDR3 as well. This rearrangement joins TRBV30 to TRBJ1-1; D not certain. Looked up from germline, CDR1 is GTSNPN and CDR2 is SVGIG (reference sequence). The CDR3 is 13 amino acids. The V gene lost 0 bases and the J gene lost 0 bases, with 5 bases spanning the gap. The CDR3 is CAWSVQVNTEAFF. The CDR3 DNA sequence: TGTGCCTGGAGTGTACAAGTGAACACTGAAGCTTTCTTT. Looking up the rest from reference TRBV30 and TRBJ1-1 gives the full variable domain: SQTIHQWPATLVQPVGSPLSLECTVEGTSNPNLYWYRQAAGRGLQLLFYSVGIGQISSEVPQNLSASRPQDRQFILSSKKLLLSDSGFYLCAWSVQVNTEAFFGQGTRLTVV.

CDR3 residues: CASNSGLANTGELFF. In nucleotides, the CDR3 is TGTGCCAGCAACAGCGGGCTTGCGAACACCGGGGAGCTGTTTTTT. J is TRBJ2-2 and V is TRBV7-2; maybe TRBD2 (6 bases). Germline-derived CDR1 and CDR2 are SGHTA and FQGNSA. Trimming pared 7 bases from V and 0 bases from J, leaving 12 bases between. This CDR3 has 15 residues.

This clone was found a few times. This sequence joins TRBV27 and TRBJ2-3; 9 bases align to TRBD2. The junction had 2 bases not matched to a gene; V was cut back by 7 bases and J by 3 bases. Germline V gene lookup returns CDR1 MNHEY and CDR2 SMNVEV (reference sequence). The CDR3 contains 13 residues. Here the CDR3 DNA reads TGTGCCAGCAAGACTAGCGGAACAGATACGCAGTATTTT. This sequence encodes CASKTSGTDTQYF.

The V call is TRBV7-9, the J call TRBJ2-2; 8 nucleotides align to TRBD1. Trimming cost V 5 bases and J 3 bases; bases outside gene matches: 5. The CDR3 has 15 residues. Germline values: CDR1 SEHNR, CDR2 FQNEAQ (reference sequence). This CDR3 reads CASSETGADTGELFF. CDR3 in DNA: TGTGCCAGCAGCGAGACAGGGGCCGACACCGGGGAGCTGTTTTTT. Complete variable domain (other parts from reference TRBV7-9 and TRBJ2-2): DTGVSQNPRHKITKRGQNVTFRCDPISEHNRLYWYRQTLGQGPEFLTYFQNEAQLEKSRLLSDRFSAERPKGSFSTLEIQRTEQGDSAMYLCASSETGADTGELFFGEGSRLTVL.

This clone has only a few counts. The gene calls are TRBV5-4 and TRBJ2-1; maybe TRBD2 (6 bases). Germline CDR1 is SGHNT and CDR2 is YYREEE (reference sequence). This CDR3 is 13 amino acids long. V shed 3 bases and J shed 5 bases, with 9 bases lying between them. As DNA, the CDR3 is TGTGCCAGCAGCTCCCGGGAGCACAATGAGCAGTTCTTC. The encoded protein is CASSSREHNEQFF.

This clone was found a few times. This chain uses TRBV5-4 with TRBJ2-7; 9 bases map to TRBD1. The CDR3 has 15 amino acids. Germline V gives CDR1 SGHNT, CDR2 YYREEE (reference sequence). Trimming at V came to 3 bases and at J to 3 bases, leaving 7 bases not matched to a gene. The CDR3 is CASSSPGQGIYEQYV. CDR3 nucleotides: TGTGCCAGCAGCTCTCCGGGACAGGGTATCTACGAGCAGTACGTC.

This clone was counted only a few times. The chain uses TRBV21-1 and TRBJ1-5. TRBV21-1 has pseudogene status. This CDR3 region has 10 residues. The DNA of the CDR3 is TGTGCCGAACGGCCCATACACCAGCATTTT. This encodes CAERPIHQHF.

This clone has just a few counts. This chain joins TRBV23-1 and TRBJ2-5, with 11 bases aligning to TRBD2. TRBV23-1 is annotated as an ORF whose role is uncertain. V shed 6 bases, J shed 4 bases, and the junction held 7 bases outside the gene matches. This CDR3 region has 15 residues. CDR3 DNA: TGCGCCAGCAGCTCAATAGCGGGGGGGCTAGAGACCCAGTACTTC. Encoded protein: CASSSIAGGLETQYF.

As regards this clone: A junction boundary mismatches the germline segment, possibly from a read error. The chain has TRBV7-3 and TRBJ1-5; possible D gene TRBD1, 6 bases. Germline CDR1 SGHTA, CDR2 FQGTGA. The length of the CDR3 is 10 residues. CDR3 sequence: CASSLTPGQF. CDR3 nucleotide sequence: TGTGCCAGCAGCTTAACCCCTGGACAGTTT.

The rearrangement uses TRBV18 and TRBJ2-7; 7 bases line up with TRBD1. The V gene end was trimmed by 4 bases and the J gene end by 6 bases; junction bases not matched to a gene: 6. Germline CDR1 and CDR2: KGHSH and LQKENI. This CDR3 region has 13 residues. This chain's CDR3 is CASSQGTVSEQYV. CDR3 bases: TGTGCCAGCTCACAGGGGACAGTAAGCGAGCAGTACGTC.